This TCR beta chain comes out of a study of spatial heterogeneity in lung cancer. Study-level results: Counts of expanded alpha and beta TCRs within tumors tracked the tumor nonsynonymous mutation count.

TCRdb reprocessed the 5' RACE reads with MiXCR, giving one entry per CDR3 protein. The data show around 9,700 distinct CDR3 sequences, with around 8.3% seen just once and under 25% held by the top ten. This clonotype qualifies as medium-sized. Its antigen remains unknown. This beta chain turned up in a library designed for alpha chains; as an off-target read, its abundance says little. Trimming cost V 3 bases and J 9 bases, with 9 bases left between them. CDR3 size: 11 residues. The time point is: sample taken at primary tumor resection. The receptor comes from a female donor with early-stage non-small cell lung cancer. The starting material was lung tumor tissue, obtained at surgery. This sequence joins TRBV12-3 or TRBV12-4 and TRBJ2-7; D gene unclear. The CDR3 DNA reads TGTGCCAGCAGTTTTGAGCGTCGGCAGTACTTC. It codes for CASSFERRQYF.